This T cell receptor (beta chain) was profiled in a study of T-cell reconstitution after alpha-beta-depleted transplantation in children. Study results and limitations: Where some patients showed high TCRbeta diversity at day 60, it came from recipient T cells and thymic progenitors that had survived. T-cell counts and diversity at one year following transplant were attributed mainly to newly produced T cells. Roughly two months post-transplant, alpha-beta T cells reportedly originated from several hundred graft clones that had expanded.

Comment on this clonotype: Its antigen remains unknown.

The germline gives CDR1 SQVTM, CDR2 ANQGSEA. Trimming left V 4 bases short and J 6 bases short, with 14 bases between. The CDR3 sequence is 13 residues long. Unique molecular identifiers featured in how the TCRbeta library was prepared. TCRdb recomputed calls from the PCR reads with MiXCR, one row per CDR3 protein. The sample includes almost 600,000 distinct CDR3 sequences, roughly 27% seen only once; the top ten take 30% to 40%. The specimen was PBMCs, collected before TCRalphabeta/CD19-depleted stem cell transplant. The J gene is TRBJ2-3, the V gene TRBV29-1; a possible D gene is TRBD1 (6 bases). The clonotype was recovered from a boy less than two years old with Wiskott-Aldrich syndrome, due to receive a stem cell transplant. This chain's CDR3 is CSVGTAVPDTQYF. CDR3 coding DNA: TGCAGCGTTGGGACAGCCGTCCCCGATACGCAGTATTTT.